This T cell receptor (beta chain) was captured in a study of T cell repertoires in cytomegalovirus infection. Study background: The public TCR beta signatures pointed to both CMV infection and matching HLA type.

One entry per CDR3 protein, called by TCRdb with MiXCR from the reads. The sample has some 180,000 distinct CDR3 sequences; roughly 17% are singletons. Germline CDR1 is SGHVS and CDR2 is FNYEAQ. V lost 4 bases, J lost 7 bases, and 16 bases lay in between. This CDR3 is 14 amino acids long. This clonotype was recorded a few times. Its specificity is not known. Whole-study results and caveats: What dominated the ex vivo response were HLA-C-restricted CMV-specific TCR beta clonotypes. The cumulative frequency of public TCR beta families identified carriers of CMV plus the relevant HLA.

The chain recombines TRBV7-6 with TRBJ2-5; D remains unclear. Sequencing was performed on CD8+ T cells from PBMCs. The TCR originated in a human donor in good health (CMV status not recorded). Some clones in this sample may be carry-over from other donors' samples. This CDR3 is CASSSISSWATQYF. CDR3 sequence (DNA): TGTGCCAGCAGCTCTATCTCCTCGTGGGCGACCCAGTACTTC.